The 2 T cell receptor beta chains presented below share a single source sample, sequenced in a study of chemoradiotherapy in HPV16-positive cancers (dated by TCRdb to about 2022). Libraries came from the immunoSEQ multiplex PCR assay. TCRdb took this table from immuneACCESS and kept in-frame rearrangements with V and J called. Such tables lack part of the clones; where checked against another copy, unresolved V genes explain under half of the gap, and the rest is unexplained. A total of about 30,000 clones appear in this sample, around four fifths of them only once. The ten largest make up over 4.5% of the sample. The material was blood, obtained from a patient who underwent chemoradiotherapy. These receptors were obtained from a human donor with HPV-associated anogenital cancer.

J is TRBJ1-5 and V is TRBV6-1; D is undetermined. In germline, CDR1 is MNHNS, CDR2 SASEGT. The CDR3 consists of 14 residues. V was trimmed by 4 bases and J by 2 bases, leaving 9 bases between them. The CDR3 protein is CASSVVGGNQPQHF. For the CDR3, the DNA is TGTGCCAGCAGTGTCGTGGGAGGCAATCAGCCCCAGCATTTT.

J is TRBJ2-3 and V is TRBV11-1; D possibly corresponds to TRBD1 (6 bases). CDR1 SGHAT and CDR2 FQDESV come from the germline V gene (reference sequence). The CDR3 loop spans 16 amino acids. Trimming cost V 5 bases and J 0 bases, with 15 bases left between them. The CDR3 bases are TGTGCCAGCAGCAGGGGGAAGGGCCCTAGCACAGATACGCAGTATTTT. It specifies CASSRGKGPSTDTQYF.